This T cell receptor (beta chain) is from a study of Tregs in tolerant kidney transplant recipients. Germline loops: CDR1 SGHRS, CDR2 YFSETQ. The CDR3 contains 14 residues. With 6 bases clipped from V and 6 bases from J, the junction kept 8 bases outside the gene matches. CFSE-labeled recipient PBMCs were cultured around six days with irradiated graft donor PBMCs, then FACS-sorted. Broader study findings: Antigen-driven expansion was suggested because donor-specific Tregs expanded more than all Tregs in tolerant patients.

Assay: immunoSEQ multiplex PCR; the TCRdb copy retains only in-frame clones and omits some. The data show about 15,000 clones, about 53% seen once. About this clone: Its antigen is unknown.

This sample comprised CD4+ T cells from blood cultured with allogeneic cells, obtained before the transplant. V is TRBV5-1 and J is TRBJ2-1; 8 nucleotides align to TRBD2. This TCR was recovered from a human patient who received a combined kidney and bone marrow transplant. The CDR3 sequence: CASTIGLAANEQFF. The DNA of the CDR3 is TGCGCCAGCACCATCGGACTAGCTGCCAATGAGCAGTTCTTC.